A single sample gave rise to the 27 T cell receptor beta chains below, sequenced in a study of PD-1 blockade in classical Hodgkin lymphoma. Time point in this sample: newly diagnosed, previously untreated cHL patient sample. Magnetic negative selection isolated CD8+ T cells from thawed PBMCs. Clones were read by immunoSEQ multiplex PCR, and TCRdb kept only the in-frame ones, dropping some. The sample has a few thousand clones, approximately 77% seen once; the top ten hold roughly 13%. The sample taken for sequencing was CD8+ T cells from blood. These receptors were taken from a human donor with classical Hodgkin lymphoma.

The V call is TRBV6-4, the J call TRBJ2-2; 10 positions match TRBD1. The CDR3 runs 16 residues. J was trimmed by 5 bases and V by 3 bases; bases with no gene match: 6. Germline lookup yields CDR1 MRHNA and CDR2 SNTAGT. This CDR3 reads CASSEKDRGETGELFF. The CDR3 coding sequence is TGTGCCAGCAGTGAGAAGGACAGGGGGGAGACCGGGGAGCTGTTTTTT.

The J gene is TRBJ2-7, the V gene TRBV5-6; 14 bases map to TRBD2. Germline V gene lookup returns CDR1 SGHDT and CDR2 YYEEEE. This CDR3 has 14 residues. V lost 4 bases to trimming and J lost 4 bases; unmatched junction nucleotides: 1. This chain's CDR3 is CASSRTSGRYEQYF. The CDR3 nucleotides are TGTGCCAGCAGCAGGACTAGCGGGAGGTACGAGCAGTACTTC.

Comments on this clone: A read error may account for a junction end that differs from germline. The rearrangement joins TRBV2 to TRBJ2-1, with 7 bases aligning to TRBD1. The CDR3 totals 13 residues. Germline V gene data show CDR1 as SNHLY and CDR2 as FYNNEI. CDR3 in DNA: TGTGCCAGCAGCGAAGGGACAGTCCATGAGCAGTTCTTC. Protein product: CASSEGTVHEQFF.

This clone occurred once. The chain is built from TRBV6-5 and TRBJ2-1; 8 bases map to TRBD1. From germline, CDR1 is MNHEY and CDR2 SVGAGI. CDR3 length equals 13 residues. Trimming removed 0 bases from V and 10 bases from J; junction bases left unmatched: 2. The CDR3 DNA sequence: TGTGCCAGCAGTTACTCTCGGACAGGGGAGCAGTTCTTC. Translated: CASSYSRTGEQFF.

This clone has just a few counts. The chain has TRBV5-1 and TRBJ2-6, with TRBD1 as a possible D gene (5 bases). Trimming stripped 3 bases from V and 4 bases from J, with 14 bases between. CDR3 length: 16 residues. Germline V gene data show CDR1 as SGHRS and CDR2 as YFSETQ. CDR3 DNA sequence: TGCGCCAGCAGCTGGACAACGGACCGCGGGGCCAACGTCCTGACTTTC. Translation: CASSWTTDRGANVLTF.

The chain has TRBV5-4 and TRBJ2-1; unclear D gene. The V end was cut by 4 bases, the J end by 2 bases, with 13 bases between. Germline V lookup: CDR1 SGHNT, CDR2 YYREEE (reference sequence). The CDR3 contains 15 residues. This CDR3 is CASSPAGGAYNEQFF. Written as DNA, the CDR3 is TGTGCCAGCAGCCCGGCCGGTGGGGCCTACAATGAGCAGTTCTTC. Using reference TRBV5-4 and TRBJ2-1 for the parts outside the CDR3, the full variable domain is ETGVTQSPTHLIKTRGQQVTLRCSSQSGHNTVSWYQQALGQGPQFIFQYYREEENGRGNFPPRFSGLQFPNYSSELNVNALELDDSALYLCASSPAGGAYNEQFFGPGTRLTVL.

This chain connects TRBV29-1 to TRBJ2-5; D remains ambiguous. CDR1 and CDR2 from the germline V gene are SQVTM and ANQGSEA. The CDR3 spans 15 residues. V lost 0 bases and J 7 bases, leaving 18 bases between the germline ends. The CDR3 protein is CSVEDLGHPIGTQYF. The CDR3 DNA follows: TGCAGCGTTGAAGATCTCGGCCACCCGATTGGGACCCAGTACTTC. The whole variable domain, remainder taken from reference TRBV29-1 and TRBJ2-5, is SAVISQKPSRDICQRGTSLTIQCQVDSQVTMMFWYRQQPGQSLTLIATANQGSEATYESGFVIDKFPISRPNLTFSTLTVSNMSPEDSSIYLCSVEDLGHPIGTQYFGPGTRLLVL.

This rearrangement joins TRBV23-1 to TRBJ1-5; maybe TRBD1 (5 bases). TRBV23-1 carries the ORF label, with uncertain function. CDR3 size: 19 residues. V shed 4 bases and J shed 0 bases, with 22 bases lying between them. The CDR3 sequence is CASSPSSSRGYYSNQPQHF. The CDR3 nucleotides are TGCGCCAGCAGTCCCTCATCCTCGCGGGGGTATTATAGCAATCAGCCCCAGCATTTT.

V and J are TRBV5-8 and TRBJ1-5; 7 bases match TRBD1. The trim removed 4 bases at V and 4 bases at J, leaving 11 bases unmatched. The germline CDR1 and CDR2 sequences are SGHTS and YDEGEE. This CDR3 has 16 residues. CDR3 nucleotides: TGTGCCAGCAGCGATACTCGACAGGGTGGTAATCAGCCCCAGCATTTT. Translating it yields CASSDTRQGGNQPQHF.

V gene TRBV7-9 combines with J gene TRBJ2-7; D possibly uses TRBD1 or TRBD2 (5 bases each). The length of the CDR3 is 17 residues. Trimming removed 4 bases from V and 2 bases from J, with 21 bases in between. CDR1 is SEHNR and CDR2 is FQNEAQ in the germline V gene (reference sequence). CDR3 sequence: CASSSLRARTSAYEQYF. The CDR3 nucleotides are TGTGCCAGCAGCTCCCTGAGGGCCAGGACATCGGCCTACGAGCAGTACTTC.

The chain combines TRBV9 with TRBJ2-5, with 11 bases that match TRBD1. The CDR3 consists of 15 residues. Trimming took 6 bases from V and 1 from J; bases not matched to a gene: 5. The germline gives CDR1 SGDLS, CDR2 YYNGEE. The CDR3 DNA reads TGTGCCAGCACCCGGACAGGGGGCCTCCAAGAGACCCAGTACTTC. It codes for CASTRTGGLQETQYF.

The chain has TRBV5-4 and TRBJ1-2; TRBD1 might be the D (6 bases). CDR1 is SGHNT and CDR2 is YYREEE in the germline V gene (reference sequence). The V end was cut by 4 bases, the J end by 7 bases, with 20 bases between. The CDR3 runs 15 residues. CDR3 DNA: TGTGCCAGCAGCGACCGGGGGGGCGCGGTTACTGGCTACACCTTC. The encoded protein is CASSDRGGAVTGYTF.

The V and J genes are TRBV7-3 and TRBJ2-5, with 8 bases matching TRBD1. The CDR3 extends over 17 amino acids. V lost 0 bases to trimming and J lost 4 bases; unmatched junction nucleotides: 10. Germline V gives CDR1 SGHTA, CDR2 FQGTGA. CDR3 sequence: CASSLTGRGLVPETQYF. The CDR3 DNA reads TGTGCCAGCAGCTTAACCGGCAGGGGGCTCGTTCCAGAGACCCAGTACTTC. Together with reference TRBV7-3 and TRBJ2-5, the CDR3 gives the full variable domain: GAGVSQTPSNKVTEKGKYVELRCDPISGHTALYWYRQSLGQGPEFLIYFQGTGAADDSGLPNDRFFAVRPEGSVSTLKIQRTERGDSAVYLCASSLTGRGLVPETQYFGPGTRLLVL.

The CDR3 DNA reads TGTGCCAGTAGCCCCGGGGGGCTAGCTGACGAGCAGTACTTC. It translates to CASSPGGLADEQYF. The chain recombines TRBV19 with TRBJ2-7, with D perhaps TRBD2 (7 bases). There are 14 residues in the CDR3. Looked up from germline, CDR1 is LNHDA and CDR2 is SQIVND (reference sequence). The V and J ends lost 6 bases and 5 bases respectively, with 17 bases between them.

The chain uses TRBV7-8 and TRBJ2-2; TRBD2 matches at 10 bases. CDR1 is SGHVS and CDR2 is FQNEAQ in the germline V gene. The junction had 8 bases not matched to a gene; V was cut back by 8 bases and J by 2 bases. The CDR3 totals 16 residues. CDR3 nucleotides: TGTGCCAGCGGATGGGGGACTAGCGCAAACACCGGGGAGCTGTTTTTT. It yields the protein CASGWGTSANTGELFF.

This chain uses TRBV9 with TRBJ2-5; 10 bases match TRBD1. The J call is in doubt because the DNA end fits TRBJ2-7 better. This CDR3 is 15 amino acids long. Germline assignment: CDR1 SGDLS and CDR2 YYNGEE. CDR3 region: CASSVGQGATLEQYF. CDR3 sequence (DNA): TGTGCCAGCAGCGTAGGACAGGGGGCAACCCTCGAGCAGTACTTC.

This clone was seen a few times. The chain carries TRBV28 and TRBJ2-7, with TRBD1 identical over 7 bases. Germline V gene lookup returns CDR1 MDHEN and CDR2 SYDVKM. CDR3 size: 15 residues. V shed 6 bases, J shed 0 bases, and the junction held 8 bases outside the gene matches. CDR3 nucleotide sequence: TGTGCCAGCAGATCCGACAGGGAGAGCTCCTACGAGCAGTACTTC. Its protein is CASRSDRESSYEQYF.

This chain uses TRBV5-1 with TRBJ2-7, with D tentatively TRBD1 (8 bases). The CDR3 is made up of 14 amino acids. CDR1 SGHRS and CDR2 YFSETQ come from the germline V gene. Trimming removed 0 bases from V and 6 bases from J, with 13 bases in between. CDR3: CASSLDRGGGEQYF. CDR3 nucleotide sequence: TGCGCCAGCAGCTTGGACAGGGGGGGTGGCGAGCAGTACTTC.

This chain links TRBV6-4 with TRBJ2-1; 11 bases are shared with TRBD2. V shed 3 bases and J 8 bases; nucleotides not matched to a gene: 6. CDR1 and CDR2 (germline): MRHNA, SNTAGT. The CDR3 has 15 residues. CDR3 DNA sequence: TGTGCCAGCAGTGAACTAGCGGGAGCAAAGGATGAGCAGTTCTTC. Translating it yields CASSELAGAKDEQFF.

The genes are TRBV28 and TRBJ2-7, with D possibly TRBD2 on 5 matching bases. The CDR3 extends over 13 amino acids. V dropped 2 bases and J dropped 7 bases, with 12 bases sitting between them. Germline-derived CDR1 and CDR2 are MDHEN and SYDVKM. The CDR3 is CASSLIASPEQYF. The CDR3 region has the DNA TGTGCCAGCAGTTTAATCGCTAGCCCGGAGCAGTACTTC.

This clone showed up just once. V and J are TRBV28 and TRBJ1-2, with TRBD1 identical over 12 bases. CDR1 MDHEN and CDR2 SYDVKM come from the germline V gene. The CDR3 is 15 amino acids. The trim removed 4 bases at V and 4 bases at J, leaving 4 bases unmatched. The CDR3 loop reads CASSWDRGPGYGYTF. Written as DNA, the CDR3 is TGTGCCAGCAGTTGGGACAGGGGGCCTGGCTATGGCTACACCTTC.

This chain uses TRBV6-9 with TRBJ2-3; no clear D. Germline V gene lookup returns CDR1 MNHGY and CDR2 SVAAGI. Trimming stripped 3 bases from V and 8 bases from J, with 12 bases between. The CDR3 has 13 residues. In DNA form, the CDR3 reads TGTGCCAGCAGTTACAACCGACCGGGTACGCAGTATTTT. Its protein is CASSYNRPGTQYF.

The rearrangement joins TRBV7-9 to TRBJ1-1; D unclear. V was trimmed by 1 base and J by 0 bases, leaving 3 bases between them. The CDR3 runs to 13 residues. Germline V gene lookup returns CDR1 SEHNR and CDR2 FQNEAQ (reference sequence). For the CDR3, the DNA is TGTGCCAGCAGCTTAGAAATGAACACTGAAGCTTTCTTT. It yields the protein CASSLEMNTEAFF.

This clone appeared a few times. The chain joins TRBV13 to TRBJ2-1; possibly TRBD2 for D (6 bases). This CDR3 has 17 residues. The germline CDR1 and CDR2 sequences are PRHDT and FYEKMQ (reference sequence). Deletions cut 0 bases from V and 4 bases from J, with 16 bases between. This chain's CDR3 is CASSLGQGGMTYNEQFF. The CDR3 nucleotides read TGTGCCAGCAGCTTAGGGCAGGGCGGGATGACTTACAATGAGCAGTTCTTC.

The V call is TRBV2, the J call TRBJ2-1, with TRBD2 identical over 9 bases. The germline gives CDR1 SNHLY, CDR2 FYNNEI. The CDR3 is 18 residues long. V was pared by 4 bases and J by 0 bases, with 10 bases of the junction left unmatched. Here the CDR3 reads CASSAVSGSTSSYNEQFF. Written as DNA, the CDR3 is TGTGCCAGCAGTGCTGTTAGCGGGAGTACTAGCTCCTACAATGAGCAGTTCTTC.

The chain carries TRBV28 and TRBJ2-1; no reliable D call. V lost 3 bases, J lost 7 bases, and 22 bases lay in between. This CDR3 spans 17 amino acids. Germline CDR1 MDHEN, CDR2 SYDVKM. In DNA form, the CDR3 reads TGTGCCAGCAGTTTGACCCCGGGTCTCGCGGATTCAAATGAGCAGTTCTTC. It yields the protein CASSLTPGLADSNEQFF. Full variable domain (rest looked up from reference TRBV28 and TRBJ2-1): DVKVTQSSRYLVKRTGEKVFLECVQDMDHENMFWYRQDPGLGLRLIYFSYDVKMKEKGDIPEGYSVSREKKERFSLILESASTNQTSMYLCASSLTPGLADSNEQFFGPGTRLTVL.

V is TRBV7-6 and J is TRBJ2-3, with D perhaps matching TRBD2 (5 bases). The CDR3 extends over 16 amino acids. Trimming stripped 1 base from V and 6 bases from J, with 17 bases between. CDR1 and CDR2 from the germline V gene are SGHVS and FNYEAQ. The CDR3 reads CASSLGGADQTDTQYF. For the CDR3, the DNA is TGTGCCAGCAGCTTAGGCGGAGCGGACCAGACTGATACGCAGTATTTT.